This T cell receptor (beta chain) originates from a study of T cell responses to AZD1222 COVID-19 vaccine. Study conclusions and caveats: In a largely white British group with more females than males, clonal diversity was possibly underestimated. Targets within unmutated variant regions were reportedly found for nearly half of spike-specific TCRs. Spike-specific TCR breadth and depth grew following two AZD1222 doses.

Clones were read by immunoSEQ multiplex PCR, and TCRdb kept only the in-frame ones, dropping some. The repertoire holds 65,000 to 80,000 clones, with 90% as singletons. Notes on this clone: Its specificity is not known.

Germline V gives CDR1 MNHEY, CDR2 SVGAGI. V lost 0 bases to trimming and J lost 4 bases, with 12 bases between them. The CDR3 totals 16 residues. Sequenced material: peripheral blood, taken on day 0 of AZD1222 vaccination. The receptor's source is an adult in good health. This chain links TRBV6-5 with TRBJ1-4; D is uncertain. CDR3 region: CASSYSRPSLNEKLFF. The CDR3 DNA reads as TGTGCCAGCAGTTACTCAAGACCGTCGCTTAATGAAAAACTGTTTTTT.